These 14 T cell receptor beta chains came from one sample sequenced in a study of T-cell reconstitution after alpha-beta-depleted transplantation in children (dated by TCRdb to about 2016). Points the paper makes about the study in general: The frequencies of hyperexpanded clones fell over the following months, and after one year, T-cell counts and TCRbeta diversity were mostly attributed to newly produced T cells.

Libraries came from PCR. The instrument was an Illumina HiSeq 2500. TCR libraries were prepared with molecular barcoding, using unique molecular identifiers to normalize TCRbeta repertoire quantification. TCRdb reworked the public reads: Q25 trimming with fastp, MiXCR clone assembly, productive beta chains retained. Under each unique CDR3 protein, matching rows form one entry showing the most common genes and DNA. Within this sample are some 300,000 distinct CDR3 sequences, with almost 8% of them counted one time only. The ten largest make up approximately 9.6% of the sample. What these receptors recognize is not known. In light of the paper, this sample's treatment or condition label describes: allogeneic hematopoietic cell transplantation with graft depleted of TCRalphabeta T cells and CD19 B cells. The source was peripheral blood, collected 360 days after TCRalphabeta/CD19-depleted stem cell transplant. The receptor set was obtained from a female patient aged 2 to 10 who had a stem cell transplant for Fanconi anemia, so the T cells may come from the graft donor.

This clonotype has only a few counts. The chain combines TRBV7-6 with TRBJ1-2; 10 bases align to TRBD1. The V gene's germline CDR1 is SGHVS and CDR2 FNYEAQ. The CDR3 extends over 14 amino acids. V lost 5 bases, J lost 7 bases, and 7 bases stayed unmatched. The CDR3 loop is CASSLRTGGIGYTF. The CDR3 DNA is TGTGCCAGCAGCCTGAGGACAGGGGGGATTGGCTACACCTTC.

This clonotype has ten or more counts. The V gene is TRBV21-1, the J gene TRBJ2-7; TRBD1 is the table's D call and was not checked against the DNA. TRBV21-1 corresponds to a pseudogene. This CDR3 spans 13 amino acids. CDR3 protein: CASSKWDILEQYF. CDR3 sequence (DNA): TGTGCCAGCAGCAAGTGGGACATACTCGAGCAGTACTTC.

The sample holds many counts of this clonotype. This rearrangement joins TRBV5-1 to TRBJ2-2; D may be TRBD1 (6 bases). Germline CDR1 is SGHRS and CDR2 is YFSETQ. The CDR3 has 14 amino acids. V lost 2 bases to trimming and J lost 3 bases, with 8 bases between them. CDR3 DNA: TGCGCCAGCAGCTTAAACAGGGACACCGGGGAGCTGTTTTTT. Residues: CASSLNRDTGELFF.

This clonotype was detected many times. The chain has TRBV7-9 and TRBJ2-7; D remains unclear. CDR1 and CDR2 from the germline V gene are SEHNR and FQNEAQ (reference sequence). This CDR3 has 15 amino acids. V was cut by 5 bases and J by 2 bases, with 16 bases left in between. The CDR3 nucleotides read TGTGCCAGCAGCCGAACGGACCAATCTACCTACGAGCAGTACTTC. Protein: CASSRTDQSTYEQYF.

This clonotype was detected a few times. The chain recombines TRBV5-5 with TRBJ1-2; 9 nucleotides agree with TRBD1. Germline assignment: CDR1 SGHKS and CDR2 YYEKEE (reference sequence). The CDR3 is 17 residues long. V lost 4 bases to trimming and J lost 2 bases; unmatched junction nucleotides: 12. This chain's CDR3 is CASSLRTGDFLNYGYTF. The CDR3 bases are TGTGCCAGCAGCCTTCGGACAGGGGACTTTTTAAACTATGGCTACACCTTC. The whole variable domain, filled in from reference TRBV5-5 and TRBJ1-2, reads DAGVTQSPTHLIKTRGQQVTLRCSPISGHKSVSWYQQVLGQGPQFIFQYYEKEERGRGNFPDRFSARQFPNYSSELNVNALLLGDSALYLCASSLRTGDFLNYGYTFGSGTRLTVV.

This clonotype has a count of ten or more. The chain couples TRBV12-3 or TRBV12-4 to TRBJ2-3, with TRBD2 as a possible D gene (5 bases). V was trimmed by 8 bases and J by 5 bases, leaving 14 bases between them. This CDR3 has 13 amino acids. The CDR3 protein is CASATLSEDTQYF. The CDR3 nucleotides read TGTGCCAGCGCTACCCTTAGCGAAGATACGCAGTATTTT.

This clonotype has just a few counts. The CDR3 nucleotides read TGTGCCAGCAGCTTAGACTTCATGGGGGACAGGGGCAATCAGCCCCAGCATTTT. Translated, it gives CASSLDFMGDRGNQPQHF. V is TRBV7-9 and J is TRBJ1-5, with 9 nucleotides matching TRBD1. CDR1 is SEHNR and CDR2 is FQNEAQ in the germline V gene (reference sequence). CDR3 length: 18 amino acids. V lost 1 base to trimming and J lost 2 bases; unmatched junction nucleotides: 9.

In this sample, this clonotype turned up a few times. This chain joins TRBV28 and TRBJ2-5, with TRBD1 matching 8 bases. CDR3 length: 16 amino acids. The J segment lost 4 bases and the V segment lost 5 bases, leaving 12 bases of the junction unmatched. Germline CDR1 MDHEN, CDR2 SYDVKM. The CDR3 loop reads CASSLQGAGILETQYF. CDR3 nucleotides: TGTGCCAGCAGTCTCCAGGGGGCGGGAATATTAGAGACCCAGTACTTC.

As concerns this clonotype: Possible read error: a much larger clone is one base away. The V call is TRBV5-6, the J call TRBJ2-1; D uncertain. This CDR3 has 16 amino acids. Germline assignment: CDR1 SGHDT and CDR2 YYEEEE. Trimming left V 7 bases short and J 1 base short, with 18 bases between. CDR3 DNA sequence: TGTGCCAGCGGCCCCAGGTTCGCTTCGTCCTACAATGAGCAGTTCTTC. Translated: CASGPRFASSYNEQFF.

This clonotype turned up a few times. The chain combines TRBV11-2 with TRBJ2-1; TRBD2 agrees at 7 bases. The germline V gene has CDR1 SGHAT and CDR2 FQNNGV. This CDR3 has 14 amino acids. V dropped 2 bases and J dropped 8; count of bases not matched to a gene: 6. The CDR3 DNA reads TGTGCCAGCAGCTTACTAGCGGTGTCCTATGAGCAGTTCTTC. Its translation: CASSLLAVSYEQFF.

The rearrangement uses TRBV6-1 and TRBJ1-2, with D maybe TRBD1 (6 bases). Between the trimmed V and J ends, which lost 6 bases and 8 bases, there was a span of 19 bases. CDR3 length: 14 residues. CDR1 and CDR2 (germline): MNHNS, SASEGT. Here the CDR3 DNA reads TGTGCCAGCAGCCCCCTACAGGGAGCTCGAGGCTACACCTTC. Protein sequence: CASSPLQGARGYTF.

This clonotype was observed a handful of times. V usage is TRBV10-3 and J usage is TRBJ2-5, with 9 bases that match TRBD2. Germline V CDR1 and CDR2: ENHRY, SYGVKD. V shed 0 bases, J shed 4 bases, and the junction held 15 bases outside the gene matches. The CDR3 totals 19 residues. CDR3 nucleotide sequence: TGTGCCATCAGTGAGTCTAGAATAGCGGGAGTGGGGGCCGGAGAGACCCAGTACTTC. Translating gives CAISESRIAGVGAGETQYF.

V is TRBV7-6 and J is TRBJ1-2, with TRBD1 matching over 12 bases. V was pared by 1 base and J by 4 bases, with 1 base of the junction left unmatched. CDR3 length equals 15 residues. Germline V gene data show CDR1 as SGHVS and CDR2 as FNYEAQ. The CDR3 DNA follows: TGTGCCAGCAGCTTAGGGGACAGGGGGCCCTATGGCTACACCTTC. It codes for CASSLGDRGPYGYTF.

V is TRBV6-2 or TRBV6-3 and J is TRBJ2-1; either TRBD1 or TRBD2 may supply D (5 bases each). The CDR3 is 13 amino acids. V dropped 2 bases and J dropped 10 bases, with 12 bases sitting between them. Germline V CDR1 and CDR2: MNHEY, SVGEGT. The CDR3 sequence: CASSYAAWGEQFF. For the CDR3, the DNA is TGTGCCAGCAGTTACGCGGCCTGGGGGGAGCAGTTCTTC.